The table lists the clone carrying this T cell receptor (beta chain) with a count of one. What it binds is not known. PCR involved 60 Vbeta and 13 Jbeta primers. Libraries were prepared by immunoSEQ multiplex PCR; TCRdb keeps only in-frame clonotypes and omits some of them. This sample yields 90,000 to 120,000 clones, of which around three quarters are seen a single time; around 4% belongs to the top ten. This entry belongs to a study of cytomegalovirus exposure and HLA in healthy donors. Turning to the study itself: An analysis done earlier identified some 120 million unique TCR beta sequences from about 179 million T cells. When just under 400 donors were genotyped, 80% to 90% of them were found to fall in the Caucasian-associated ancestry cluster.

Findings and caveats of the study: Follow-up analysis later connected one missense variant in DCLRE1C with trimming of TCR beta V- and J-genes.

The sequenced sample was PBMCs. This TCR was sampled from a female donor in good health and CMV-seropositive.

The CDR3 nucleotides are TGTGCCAGCTCACCGGTCTCAGGGGCCTATGGCTACACCTTC. Its protein product is CASSPVSGAYGYTF. The chain links TRBV18 to TRBJ1-2, with a tentative D call TRBD1 (6 bases). Germline V gives CDR1 KGHSH, CDR2 LQKENI. V was clipped by 3 bases and J by 4 bases, with 12 bases between them. The length of the CDR3 is 14 residues.